This entry lists 5 T cell receptor beta chains sequenced from one sample in a study of blood T cell repertoires in COVID-19 (dated by TCRdb to 2018 to 2021). The receptor library was made with the immunoSEQ multiplex PCR assay. TCRdb took over this immuneACCESS table, retaining in-frame rearrangements with V and J assigned. Such tables are incomplete; in checked studies, under half of the missing clones stem from an unresolved V gene, and the remainder is unexplained. The sample table records approximately 82,000 clones; approximately 92% of these occur just once. Of the sample, under 7.5% is held by the ten largest clones. Sequencing was done on a sample of peripheral blood. These receptors were taken from a woman aged 60-75 years with active COVID-19.

The chain has TRBV24-1 and TRBJ1-2, with 9 positions matching TRBD1. The CDR3 consists of 15 residues. CDR1 is KGHDR, CDR2 SFDVKD, per germline. V dropped 0 bases and J dropped 6; count of bases not matched to a gene: 4. The CDR3 region has the DNA TGTGCCACCAGTGATTTGACAGGGGGCGTAAATGGCTACACCTTC. Encoded protein: CATSDLTGGVNGYTF.

CDR3: CASSGTASSYNEQFF. The CDR3 DNA is TGTGCCAGCAGTGGGACAGCCAGCTCCTACAATGAGCAGTTCTTC. The chain employs TRBV6-4 and TRBJ2-1, with D possibly TRBD1 on 6 matching bases. V was clipped by 4 bases and J by 0 bases, with 10 bases between them. Germline V gene data show CDR1 as MRHNA and CDR2 as SNTAGT. CDR3 length equals 15 residues.

The chain links TRBV25-1 to TRBJ2-5; D is ambiguous. The CDR3 consists of 15 residues. V was trimmed by 4 bases and J by 5 bases, leaving 17 bases between them. Looked up from germline, CDR1 is MGHDK and CDR2 is SYGVNS. In nucleotides, the CDR3 is TGTGCCAGCAGTGTTGCGGCCCCGACCAAGGAGACCCAGTACTTC. It translates to CASSVAAPTKETQYF.

The chain couples TRBV11-1 to TRBJ2-2; 9 bases are a match to TRBD2. Germline V gives CDR1 SGHAT, CDR2 FQDESV (reference sequence). This CDR3 is 15 amino acids long. V dropped 6 bases and J dropped 5; count of bases not matched to a gene: 7. The CDR3 DNA follows: TGTGCCAGCAGTCGGTTTGCGGGAGGGACCGGGGAGCTGTTTTTT. Translation gives CASSRFAGGTGELFF.

V is TRBV2 and J is TRBJ1-5; D possibly corresponds to TRBD1 (5 bases). Per germline, CDR1 SNHLY and CDR2 FYNNEI. The germline V and J ends were trimmed by 0 bases and 9 bases, with 12 bases remaining between them. The CDR3 runs to 14 residues. The CDR3 nucleotides read TGTGCCAGCAGTGAAGCCCAGGGTGCTTCGCCCCAGCATTTT. It codes for CASSEAQGASPQHF.